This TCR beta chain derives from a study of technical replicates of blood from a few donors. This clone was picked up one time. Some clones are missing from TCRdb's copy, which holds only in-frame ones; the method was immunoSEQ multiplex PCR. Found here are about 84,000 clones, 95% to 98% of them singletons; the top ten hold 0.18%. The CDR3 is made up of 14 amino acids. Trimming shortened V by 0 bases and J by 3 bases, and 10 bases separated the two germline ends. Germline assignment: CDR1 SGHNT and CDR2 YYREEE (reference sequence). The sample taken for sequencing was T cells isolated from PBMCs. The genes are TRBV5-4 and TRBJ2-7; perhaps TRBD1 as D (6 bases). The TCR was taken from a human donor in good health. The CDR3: CASSLEQGGYEQYF. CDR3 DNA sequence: TGTGCCAGCAGCTTGGAACAGGGCGGCTACGAGCAGTACTTC.